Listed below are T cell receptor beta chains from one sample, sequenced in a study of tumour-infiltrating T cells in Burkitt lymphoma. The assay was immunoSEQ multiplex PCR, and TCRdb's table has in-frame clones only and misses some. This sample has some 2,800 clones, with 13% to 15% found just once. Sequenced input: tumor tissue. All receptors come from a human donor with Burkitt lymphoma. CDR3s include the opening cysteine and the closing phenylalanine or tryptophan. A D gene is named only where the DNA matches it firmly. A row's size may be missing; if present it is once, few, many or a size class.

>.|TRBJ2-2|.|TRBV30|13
TGTGCCTGGAGTTCATCAGGGGCCGGGGAGCTGTTTTTT
CAWSSSGAGELFF
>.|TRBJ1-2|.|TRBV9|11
TGTGCCAACAGCGGACGGGGTGGCTACACCTTC
CANSGRGGYTF
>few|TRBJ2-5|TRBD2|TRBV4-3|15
TGCGCCAGCAGCCAATTTTTGGCGGGAGGGGAGACCCAGTACTTC
CASSQFLAGGETQYF
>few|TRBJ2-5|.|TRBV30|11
TGTGCCTGGAGGGCCGCGGAGACCCAGTACTTC
CAWRAAETQYF
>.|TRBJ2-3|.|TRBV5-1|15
TGCGCCAGCAACTTAGGATCTAGCGACACAGATACGCAGTATTTT
CASNLGSSDTDTQYF
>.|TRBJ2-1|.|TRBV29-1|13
TGCAGCGTGGGCTCCGGGCTCTACAATGAGCAGTTCTTC
CSVGSGLYNEQFF
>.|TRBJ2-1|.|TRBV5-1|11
TGCGCCAGCAGCTTAGCTACCCAGGCGTTCTTC
CASSLATQAFF
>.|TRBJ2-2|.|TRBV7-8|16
TGTGCCAGCAGCTTAGCGCTCAGTATGGACACCGGGGAGCTGTTTTTT
CASSLALSMDTGELFF
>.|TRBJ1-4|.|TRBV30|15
TGTGCCTGGAGTGTACTAAGAGGGTTAGGTGAAAAACTGTTTTTT
CAWSVLRGLGEKLFF
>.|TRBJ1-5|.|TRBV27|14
TGTGCCAGCAGTTCGGGCTGGAGCAATCAGCCCCAACATTTT
CASSSGWSNQPQHF
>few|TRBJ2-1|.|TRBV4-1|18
TGCGCCAGCAGCCGAGGCGGGTATGGGCGCAGCTCCTACAATGAGCAGTTCTTC
CASSRGGYGRSSYNEQFF
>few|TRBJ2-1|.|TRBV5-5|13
TGTGCCAGCAGCTTGGCGGCTAGCTCGGGGCAGTTCTTC
CASSLAASSGQFF
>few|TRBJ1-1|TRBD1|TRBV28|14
TGTGCCAGCAGTTTATTCCGGACAGGGCTTGAAGCTTTCTTT
CASSLFRTGLEAFF
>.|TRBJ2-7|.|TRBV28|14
TGTGCCAGCAGCGGAGGTTCAGGGCCCTACGAGCAGTACTTC
CASSGGSGPYEQYF
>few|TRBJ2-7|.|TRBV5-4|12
TGTGCCAGCAGTACCGGCGCCTACGAGCAGTACTTC
CASSTGAYEQYF
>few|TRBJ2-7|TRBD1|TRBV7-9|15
TGTGCCAGCAGCTCATCAGGGGGCTTAAGGGACGAGCAGTACTTC
CASSSSGGLRDEQYF